These 2 T cell receptor beta chains were all obtained from the same sample, sequenced in a study of beta chain features in type 1 diabetes. Their cognate antigens are unknown. Every bit of the isolated RNA underwent reverse transcription, so sequencing read expressed TCRB transcripts. The assay was immunoSEQ multiplex PCR, and TCRdb's table has in-frame clones only and misses some. The data contain 310,000 or so clones, approximately 9.7% of them singletons. Findings and caveats of the study: All four CD4+ subsets from Type 1 diabetes patients carried moderately but significantly shorter TCRB CDR3s.

The sequencing input was central memory CD4+ T cells from blood. The receptors shown here come from a young man with type 1 diabetes.

This clone occurred a few times. The chain combines TRBV1 with TRBJ2-1; TRBD2 reflects the table's D call only, with no check against the DNA. TRBV1 is tagged as a pseudogene. There are 17 residues in the CDR3. The CDR3 loop reads CTSSQDLGTSDFNEQFF. The CDR3 DNA follows: TGCACCAGCAGCCAAGATTTGGGGACTAGTGACTTCAATGAGCAGTTCTTC.

This clone was seen only a few times. This chain connects TRBV30 to TRBJ2-3; no clear D. CDR3 length equals 13 residues. Germline values: CDR1 GTSNPN, CDR2 SVGIG (reference sequence). Trimming cost V 0 bases and J 8 bases, with 12 bases left between them. The chain's CDR3 is CAWSVRTEGTQYF. The DNA for the CDR3 is TGTGCCTGGAGTGTAAGGACGGAAGGTACGCAGTATTTT.